This T cell receptor beta chain was profiled in a study of blood T cell repertoires in COVID-19. Across the whole study: The origin of the acute and convalescent COVID-19 samples was the United States, Italy and Spain. T cells, B-cell-depleted T cells, or PBMCs provided the cDNA or gDNA that served as material.

Authors' analysis steps: Cell counts per sample came from amplifying reference gene primers. Profiled with immunoSEQ multiplex PCR; TCRdb holds only in-frame clones, not every one. V and J calls and clone size are as listed in that table; D and trimming were resolved from the DNA. The table lists around 100,000 clones, around nine tenths of them singletons, with 4.5% in the top ten. The CDR3 has 14 residues. Germline values: CDR1 KGHSH, CDR2 LQKENI. Trimming removed 3 bases from V and 4 bases from J, with 12 bases in between. The sequenced material came from peripheral blood. This receptor was identified in a middle-aged man with acute or convalescent COVID-19. V usage is TRBV18 and J usage is TRBJ1-2, with D possibly matching TRBD1 (6 bases). CDR3 residues: CASSPEDRAYGYTF. The CDR3 coding sequence is TGTGCCAGCTCACCGGAGGACAGAGCCTATGGCTACACCTTC.